This TCR beta chain was identified during a study of CD8+ T cells in alopecia areata. Notes on the study in general: Scalp sample sequencing also detects resident alphabeta T cells of normal skin. An increase in clonality over normal scalp was evident in lesional scalp, especially alopecia totalis/universalis.

This clone showed up just once. The antigen is not known. PBMCs yielded sorted CD4+ and CD8+ T cells. Investigators isolated RNA and reverse transcribed it into cDNA to act as the sequencing template. The repertoire was sequenced with immunoSEQ multiplex PCR; TCRdb's copy has only in-frame clones and lacks some. The sample gives 120,000 or so clones, less than 70% of which show up once; roughly 3.1% is in the top ten. Sequenced: CD4+ T cells sorted from blood. The TCR comes from a human donor in good health.

The CDR3 nucleotides are TGTGCCCGGGGACAGAGATATGGCTACACCTTC. It translates to CARGQRYGYTF. The J gene is TRBJ1-2, the V gene TRBV30, with 7 nucleotides matching TRBD1. This CDR3 is 11 amino acids long. Germline CDR1 reads GTSNPN; CDR2 reads SVGIG (reference sequence). Unmatched junction bases numbered 5, after V lost 8 bases and J lost 5 bases.